The T cell receptor (beta chain) described here comes from a study of T cell changes during pregnancy in multiple sclerosis. TCRdb's copy holds only in-frame clones and misses some; the assay was immunoSEQ multiplex PCR. This table holds under 50,000 clones, around nine tenths found once. The CDR3 contains 14 residues. Unmatched junction bases numbered 4, after V lost 1 base and J lost 5 bases. The V gene's germline CDR1 is SGHAT and CDR2 FQNNGV. V usage is TRBV11-2 and J usage is TRBJ2-7, with TRBD2 matching over 8 bases. Specimen: CD8+ T cells from peripheral blood mononuclear cells, collected in the first trimester of pregnancy. This sequence was found in a female donor with multiple sclerosis, enrolled in a pregnancy study. The CDR3 DNA sequence: TGTGCCAGCAGCTTAGCGGGGGGGCCAAACGAGCAGTACTTC. Translating gives CASSLAGGPNEQYF.